Shown below are 30 T cell receptor beta chains from a single sample sequenced in a study of T cell responses to AZD1222 COVID-19 vaccine. Using immunoSEQ multiplex PCR, the repertoire was profiled, and TCRdb retains in-frame clones only, with some absent. Of approximately 160,000 clones listed, 70% to 90% are singletons. The sequencing here drew on peripheral blood, taken on day 0 of AZD1222 vaccination. The receptors were sampled from an adult in good health.

In its sample, this clone was seen many times. This chain joins TRBV20-1 and TRBJ1-1; unclear D gene. Germline loops: CDR1 DFQATT, CDR2 SNEGSKA (reference sequence). The CDR3 sequence is 11 residues long. The ends were cut back, 3 bases at V and 8 bases at J, with 10 bases in the middle. This chain's CDR3 is CSARTVGEAFF. In DNA form, the CDR3 reads TGCAGTGCTAGGACCGTTGGAGAAGCTTTCTTT.

This clone was counted once. J is TRBJ2-3 and V is TRBV5-1; 10 nucleotides align to TRBD2. The CDR3 is 14 amino acids. Germline CDR1 SGHRS, CDR2 YFSETQ. V gave up 5 bases and J gave up 6 bases; unmatched junction bases: 6. CDR3 sequence reads: CASRVLAGADTQYF. As DNA, the CDR3 is TGCGCCAGCAGGGTCCTAGCGGGGGCTGATACGCAGTATTTT.

The chain couples TRBV6-2 or TRBV6-3 to TRBJ2-1; the D gene is possibly TRBD1 (7 bases). Germline CDR1 reads MNHEY; CDR2 reads SVGEGT. The CDR3 totals 11 residues. The V end lost 5 bases, the J end lost 10 bases, and 9 bases lay between the germline ends. The CDR3 bases are TGTGCCAGCAGTCAGGGGGGAGAGCAGTTCTTC. As protein: CASSQGGEQFF.

This chain joins TRBV6-4 and TRBJ1-3; unclear D gene. V shed 1 base and J shed 4 bases, with 14 bases lying between them. This CDR3 spans 16 amino acids. The germline gives CDR1 MRHNA, CDR2 SNTAGT. CDR3 coding DNA: TGTGCCAGCAGTGACTTTAGAGGCGGGCGGGGAAACACCATATATTTT. Translation gives CASSDFRGGRGNTIYF.

This rearrangement joins TRBV12-5 to TRBJ1-6, with 8 positions matching TRBD1. With 1 base clipped from V and 10 bases from J, the junction kept 6 bases outside the gene matches. Germline V gene lookup returns CDR1 LGHNT and CDR2 FRNRAP. The CDR3 contains 15 residues. The CDR3 region is CASGLGTGYNSPLHF. In DNA form, the CDR3 reads TGTGCTAGTGGTTTGGGGACAGGGTACAACTCACCCCTCCACTTT.

The V and J genes are TRBV7-6 and TRBJ1-5; perhaps TRBD1 as D (5 bases). From germline, CDR1 is SGHVS and CDR2 FNYEAQ. The CDR3 contains 16 residues. The germline V and J ends were trimmed by 2 bases and 11 bases, with 22 bases remaining between them. CDR3 loop: CASSLSQGPSMMAQHF. The DNA for the CDR3 is TGTGCCAGCAGCTTAAGCCAGGGCCCCTCTATGATGGCCCAGCATTTT.

This rearrangement joins TRBV9 to TRBJ2-7, with D maybe TRBD1 (6 bases). The germline CDR1 and CDR2 sequences are SGDLS and YYNGEE. V lost 4 bases to trimming and J lost 0 bases, with 11 bases between them. The CDR3 is 14 amino acids. The CDR3 is CASSSGVDSYEQYF. CDR3 sequence (DNA): TGTGCCAGCAGCTCAGGGGTGGACTCCTACGAGCAGTACTTC.

Written as DNA, the CDR3 is TGTGCCAGCGCTTTGACCGGGACTAGCTTGGACTATGAGCAGTTCTTC. Its translation: CASALTGTSLDYEQFF. The chain carries TRBV7-3 and TRBJ2-1; TRBD2 agrees at 9 bases. J was trimmed by 8 bases and V by 8 bases; bases with no gene match: 16. The CDR3 covers 16 residues. Per germline, CDR1 SGHTA and CDR2 FQGTGA.

With regard to this clone: The DNA is omitted, as the CDR3 cannot be located on it reliably, and the CDR3 follows TCRdb's listing. This chain joins TRBV6-5 and TRBJ1-5. The V gene's germline CDR1 is MNHEY and CDR2 SVGAGI. Ends included, the CDR3 has 14 residues. Here the CDR3 reads CASSSSRTRPPQHF.

This chain connects TRBV19 to TRBJ2-5; the D gene could be TRBD1 or TRBD2 (5 bases each). The CDR3 sequence is 13 residues long. The V end lost 5 bases, the J end lost 1 base, and 8 bases lay between the germline ends. CDR1 LNHDA and CDR2 SQIVND come from the germline V gene (reference sequence). The CDR3 nucleotides are TGTGCCAGTAGTGTTGGGGGCCAAGAGACCCAGTACTTC. Amino acids: CASSVGGQETQYF.

This chain connects TRBV6-4 to TRBJ2-1; no clear D. V was clipped by 3 bases and J by 4 bases, with 10 bases between them. This CDR3 spans 14 amino acids. CDR1 is MRHNA and CDR2 is SNTAGT in the germline V gene. The CDR3 here is CASSESGGYNEQFF. The CDR3 nucleotides read TGTGCCAGCAGTGAATCCGGCGGTTACAATGAGCAGTTCTTC.

This clone occurred once. The rearrangement uses TRBV12-3 or TRBV12-4 and TRBJ2-5; D gene unclear. There are 11 residues in the CDR3. Trimming took off 6 bases at V and 4 bases at J, with 6 bases between the two ends. CDR3 amino acids: CASRSGETQYF. The CDR3 DNA reads TGTGCCAGCAGGAGTGGAGAGACCCAGTACTTC.

This sequence joins TRBV6-1 and TRBJ2-3, with D perhaps TRBD2 (5 bases). V shed 3 bases and J shed 2 bases, with 9 bases lying between them. The CDR3 has 14 residues. Germline CDR1 and CDR2: MNHNS and SASEGT. The CDR3 sequence is CASSDGVFTDTQYF. DNA for the CDR3: TGTGCCAGCAGTGACGGGGTCTTCACAGATACGCAGTATTTT.

This chain joins TRBV7-8 and TRBJ1-5, with 7 bases aligning to TRBD1. Germline V lookup: CDR1 SGHVS, CDR2 FQNEAQ. V shed 2 bases, J shed 10 bases, and the junction held 11 bases outside the gene matches. This CDR3 comprises 15 residues. CDR3 sequence reads: CASSLLTGAGRPQHF. In nucleotides, the CDR3 is TGTGCCAGCAGCTTACTTACAGGGGCTGGTCGCCCCCAGCATTTT.

The V call is TRBV11-2, the J call TRBJ2-5; no definite D call. CDR3 length: 14 residues. CDR1 is SGHAT, CDR2 FQNNGV, per germline. With 5 bases removed from V and 1 base from J, the gap between germline ends came to 11 bases. Written as DNA, the CDR3 is TGTGCCAGCAGCCTCGGGCCGGGCCAAGAGACCCAGTACTTC. It translates to CASSLGPGQETQYF.

The gene calls are TRBV10-3 and TRBJ2-1; maybe TRBD1 (5 bases). The CDR3 spans 13 residues. Per the germline V gene, CDR1 is ENHRY and CDR2 is SYGVKD. Trimming cost V 7 bases and J 5 bases, with 12 bases left between them. This CDR3 reads CAIKEQGNNEQFF. CDR3 coding DNA: TGTGCCATCAAAGAGCAGGGAAACAATGAGCAGTTCTTC.

This chain links TRBV19 with TRBJ1-1; D remains unclear. This CDR3 is built from 13 residues. Trimming stripped 3 bases from V and 6 bases from J, with 11 bases between. Germline V gene sequence: CDR1 LNHDA, CDR2 SQIVND (reference sequence). Here the CDR3 reads CASSMGRASEAFF. The CDR3 coding sequence is TGTGCCAGTAGTATGGGGAGGGCCTCTGAAGCTTTCTTT.

The V call is TRBV7-6, the J call TRBJ2-7, with TRBD2 matching over 8 bases. The germline gives CDR1 SGHVS, CDR2 FNYEAQ. The CDR3 is 16 residues long. V was clipped by 4 bases and J by 3 bases; unmatched bases: 11. CDR3 loop: CASSSLPLAEGYEQYF. The CDR3 bases are TGTGCCAGCAGCTCTCTTCCACTAGCGGAGGGCTACGAGCAGTACTTC.

Notes on this clone: A read error may account for a junction end that differs from germline. The CDR3 region has the DNA TGCAGCGTTCAAGAAGGCAGGGGATTTGTGAATGGCTACACCTTC. Residues: CSVQEGRGFVNGYTF. This chain uses TRBV29-1 with TRBJ1-2, with a tentative D call TRBD1 (6 bases). The germline gives CDR1 SQVTM, CDR2 ANQGSEA. CDR3 length: 15 residues.

This clone came up once. J is TRBJ1-3 and V is TRBV5-1, with 10 bases fitting TRBD1. J was trimmed by 3 bases and V by 0 bases; bases with no gene match: 6. This CDR3 is 17 amino acids long. Germline CDR1 and CDR2: SGHRS and YFSETQ. CDR3 in DNA: TGCGCCAGCAGCTTGGACGGGACAGGGGCCGGTGGAAACACCATATATTTT. As protein: CASSLDGTGAGGNTIYF.

V is TRBV9 and J is TRBJ2-5; unclear D gene. CDR3 length equals 13 residues. Trimming stripped 4 bases from V and 4 bases from J, with 11 bases between. Germline assignment: CDR1 SGDLS and CDR2 YYNGEE. Here the CDR3 reads CASSRSPTETQYF. CDR3 coding DNA: TGTGCCAGCAGCAGGTCCCCTACAGAGACCCAGTACTTC.

This chain connects TRBV5-1 to TRBJ1-5; 10 nucleotides line up with TRBD1. V was pared by 4 bases and J by 3 bases, with 4 bases of the junction left unmatched. Germline assignment: CDR1 SGHRS and CDR2 YFSETQ. The CDR3 is 15 amino acids. The CDR3 region has the DNA TGCGCCAGCAGCCGCGGGACAGGGGCCAATCAGCCCCAGCATTTT. Protein: CASSRGTGANQPQHF.

J is TRBJ1-3 and V is TRBV3-1 (or the pseudogene TRBV3-2); possibly TRBD1 for D (6 bases). In germline, CDR1 is LGHDT, CDR2 YNNKEL (reference sequence). The CDR3 covers 15 residues. V was shortened by 4 bases and J by 0 bases, with 10 bases between the two germline ends. The CDR3 sequence is CASSPTTGSGNTIYF. The CDR3 DNA reads as TGTGCCAGCAGCCCGACGACAGGCTCTGGAAACACCATATATTTT.

The chain recombines TRBV19 with TRBJ1-1; possibly TRBD1 for D (5 bases). Germline values: CDR1 LNHDA, CDR2 SQIVND (reference sequence). CDR3 length: 12 amino acids. V was trimmed by 8 bases and J by 6 bases, leaving 13 bases between them. DNA for the CDR3: TGTGCCAGTGGGGGAGGGGAGGCTGAAGCTTTCTTT. It yields the protein CASGGGEAEAFF. Full variable domain (missing parts from reference TRBV19 and TRBJ1-1): DGGITQSPKYLFRKEGQNVTLSCEQNLNHDAMYWYRQDPGQGLRLIYYSQIVNDFQKGDIAEGYSVSREKKESFPLTVTSAQKNPTAFYLCASGGGEAEAFFGQGTRLTVV.

The rearrangement links TRBV14 to TRBJ2-5; no clear D. CDR1 is SGHDN and CDR2 is FVKESK in the germline V gene. CDR3 length: 14 amino acids. The V gene lost 1 base and the J gene lost 6 bases, with 12 bases spanning the gap. CDR3 residues: CASSQVFFPQTQYF. CDR3 DNA sequence: TGTGCCAGCAGCCAAGTTTTCTTCCCTCAGACCCAGTACTTC.

The chain combines TRBV19 with TRBJ2-1, with 10 bases that match TRBD1. V gave up 7 bases and J gave up 7 bases; unmatched junction bases: 7. CDR3 length: 14 residues. Germline CDR1 LNHDA, CDR2 SQIVND (reference sequence). In DNA, the CDR3 is TGTGCCAGTACCCTAAGGACAGGGGGGAATGAGCAGTTCTTC. Protein product: CASTLRTGGNEQFF.

The chain has TRBV3-1 (or the pseudogene TRBV3-2) and TRBJ1-1, with TRBD1 matching 7 bases. Germline CDR1 is LGHDT and CDR2 is YNNKEL (reference sequence). Germline trimming cut 1 base from V and 1 base from J; bases unmatched to any gene: 9. The CDR3 runs to 17 residues. CDR3 in DNA: TGTGCCAGCAGCCAAGGAGAATGGGGACAGCCGAACACTGAAGCTTTCTTT. Translating gives CASSQGEWGQPNTEAFF.

The rearrangement links TRBV7-6 to TRBJ2-1; 10 bases match TRBD2. The V gene's germline CDR1 is SGHVS and CDR2 FNYEAQ. With V trimmed by 3 bases and J by 9 bases, 8 bases remained unmatched. The CDR3 runs 15 residues. The CDR3 loop reads CASSFRQREGAEQFF. In DNA, the CDR3 is TGTGCCAGCAGCTTCCGACAGCGGGAGGGGGCTGAGCAGTTCTTC.

CDR3 DNA: TGTGCCAGCAGCTTAGCCCCATCCTACGAGCAGTACTTC. It codes for CASSLAPSYEQYF. The V call is TRBV11-3, the J call TRBJ2-7; D is ambiguous. The CDR3 contains 13 residues. The V and J ends lost 1 base and 1 base respectively, with 5 bases between them. In germline, CDR1 is SGHNT, CDR2 YENEEA.

The chain links TRBV6-5 to TRBJ1-1; D gene unclear. Germline CDR1 reads MNHEY; CDR2 reads SVGAGI. Trimming left V 8 bases short and J 5 bases short, with 15 bases between. The CDR3 length is 13 residues. CDR3 residues: CASRRGSRTEAFF. The CDR3 bases are TGTGCCAGCCGGAGAGGGAGTCGAACTGAAGCTTTCTTT.